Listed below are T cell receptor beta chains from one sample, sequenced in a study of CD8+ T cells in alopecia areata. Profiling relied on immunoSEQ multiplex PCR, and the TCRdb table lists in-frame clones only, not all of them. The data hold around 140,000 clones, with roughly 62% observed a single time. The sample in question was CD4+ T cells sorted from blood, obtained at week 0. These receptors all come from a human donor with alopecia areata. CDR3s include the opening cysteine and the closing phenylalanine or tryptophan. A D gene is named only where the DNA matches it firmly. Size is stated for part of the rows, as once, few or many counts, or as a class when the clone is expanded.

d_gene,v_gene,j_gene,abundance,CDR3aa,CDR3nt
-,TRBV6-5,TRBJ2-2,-,CASSYYKTNTGELFF,TGTGCCAGCAGTTACTACAAGACGAACACCGGGGAGCTGTTTTTT
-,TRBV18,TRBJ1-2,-,CASSPPHEEVRGYTF,TGTGCCAGCTCACCCCCACACGAGGAGGTCCGTGGCTACACCTTC
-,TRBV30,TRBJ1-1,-,CAWRVGHVNTEAFF,TGTGCCTGGAGGGTGGGACATGTGAACACTGAAGCTTTCTTT
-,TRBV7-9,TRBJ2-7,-,CASSTTRGGGEQYF,TGTGCCAGCAGCACCACGAGGGGGGGCGGCGAGCAGTACTTC
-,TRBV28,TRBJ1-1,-,CASSLGLLNTEAFF,TGTGCCAGCAGTTTGGGACTTTTGAACACTGAAGCTTTCTTT
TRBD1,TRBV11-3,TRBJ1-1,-,CASKMGQGGTEAFF,TGTGCCAGCAAGATGGGACAGGGGGGCACTGAAGCTTTCTTT
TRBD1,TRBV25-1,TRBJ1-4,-,CASSELGQGVIEKLFF,TGTGCCAGCAGTGAATTGGGACAGGGTGTGATTGAAAAACTGTTTTTT
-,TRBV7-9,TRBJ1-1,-,CASSLSTGDTEAFF,TGTGCCAGCAGCTTAAGCACCGGGGACACTGAAGCTTTCTTT
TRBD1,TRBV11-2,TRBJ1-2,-,CASSPDRGHGYTF,TGTGCCAGCAGCCCAGACAGGGGCCATGGCTACACCTTC
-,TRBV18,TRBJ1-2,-,CASSPTEGGYTF,TGTGCCAGCTCACCCACCGAAGGGGGCTACACCTTC
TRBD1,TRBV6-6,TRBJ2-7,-,CASRPPGQGFEQYF,TGTGCCAGCAGACCACCGGGACAGGGGTTCGAGCAGTACTTC
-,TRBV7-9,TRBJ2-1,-,CASTGGTLDRPAHNEQFF,TGTGCCAGCACTGGGGGGACACTGGACAGGCCTGCACACAATGAGCAGTTCTTC
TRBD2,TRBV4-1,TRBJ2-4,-,CASSQGSGGAIAKNIQYF,TGCGCCAGCAGCCAAGGTAGCGGGGGGGCGATAGCCAAAAACATTCAGTACTTC
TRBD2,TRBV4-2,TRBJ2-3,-,CASSQDGTSGVSDTQYF,TGTGCCAGCAGCCAAGACGGAACTAGCGGGGTTTCAGATACGCAGTATTTT
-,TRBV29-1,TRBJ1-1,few,CSGGQRNTEAFF,TGCAGCGGCGGACAGAGGAACACTGAAGCTTTCTTT
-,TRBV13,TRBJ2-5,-,CASLGEETQYF,TGTGCCAGCTTGGGTGAAGAGACCCAGTACTTC
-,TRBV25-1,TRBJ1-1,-,CASSESDWKNTEAFF,TGTGCCAGCAGTGAGTCTGATTGGAAGAACACTGAAGCTTTCTTT
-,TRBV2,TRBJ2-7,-,CASSVEVPAYEQYF,TGTGCCAGCAGCGTGGAGGTTCCTGCCTACGAGCAGTACTTC
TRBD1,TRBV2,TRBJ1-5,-,CASSDRGLSNQPQHF,TGTGCCAGCAGCGATAGGGGGCTCAGCAATCAGCCCCAGCATTTT
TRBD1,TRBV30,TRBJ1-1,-,CAWRRTGEAFF,TGTGCCTGGAGACGGACAGGTGAAGCTTTCTTT
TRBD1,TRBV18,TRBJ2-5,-,CASSPGTDQETQYF,TGTGCCAGCTCACCAGGGACAGACCAAGAGACCCAGTACTTC
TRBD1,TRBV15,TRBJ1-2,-,CATSRGAKTGQNYGYTF,TGTGCCACCAGCAGAGGAGCGAAGACGGGACAGAACTATGGCTACACCTTC
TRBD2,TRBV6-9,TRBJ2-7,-,CAVLSGGPYEQYF,TGTGCCGTACTTAGCGGGGGCCCCTACGAGCAGTACTTC
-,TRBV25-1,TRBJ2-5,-,CASSDWDETQYF,TGTGCCAGCAGTGATTGGGACGAGACCCAGTACTTC
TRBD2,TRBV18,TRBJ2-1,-,CASSSQSGGAYNEQFF,TGTGCCAGCTCATCGCAGAGCGGGGGCGCTTACAATGAGCAGTTCTTC
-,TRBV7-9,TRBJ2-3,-,CASSFWRGHSTDTQYF,TGTGCCAGCAGCTTTTGGCGGGGGCATAGCACAGATACGCAGTATTTT
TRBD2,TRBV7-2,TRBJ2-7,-,CASSLETGLTSYEQYF,TGTGCCAGCAGCTTAGAAACGGGACTAACGTCCTACGAGCAGTACTTC
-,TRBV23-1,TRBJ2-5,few,CASSQADRYSGWETQYF,TGCGCCAGCAGTCAAGCGGACAGATACTCTGGATGGGAGACCCAGTACTTC
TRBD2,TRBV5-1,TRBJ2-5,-,CASSPGTSAKETQYF,TGCGCCAGCAGCCCCGGGACTAGCGCGAAAGAGACCCAGTACTTC
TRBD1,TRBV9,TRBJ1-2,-,CASSPGTAYGYTF,TGTGCCAGCAGCCCCGGGACAGCCTATGGCTACACCTTC
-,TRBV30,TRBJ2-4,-,CAWSGSQVGIQYF,TGTGCCTGGAGTGGGTCGCAGGTCGGCATTCAGTACTTC
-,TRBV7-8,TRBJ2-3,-,CASSPPLRLLVDRAQYF,TGTGCCAGCAGCCCCCCATTGAGGCTACTAGTTGATCGAGCGCAGTATTTT
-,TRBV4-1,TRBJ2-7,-,CASSRDSYEQYF,TGCGCCAGCAGCCGGGACTCCTACGAGCAGTACTTC
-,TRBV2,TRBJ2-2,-,CASTLLPGPGELFF,TGTGCCAGCACCCTACTGCCTGGGCCCGGGGAGCTGTTTTTT
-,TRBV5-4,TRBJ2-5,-,CASSLVTEETQYF,TGCGCCAGCAGCTTGGTCACAGAAGAGACCCAGTACTTC
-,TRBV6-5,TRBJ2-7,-,CASSYSVGRSYEQYF,TGTGCCAGCAGTTACTCGGTCGGACGGTCCTACGAGCAGTACTTC
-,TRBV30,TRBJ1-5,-,CAWSRFRGKSDQPQHF,TGTGCCTGGAGTAGGTTCAGGGGAAAGAGTGATCAGCCCCAGCATTTT
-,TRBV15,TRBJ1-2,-,CATSRGPGGFYGYTF,TGTGCCACCAGCAGAGGGCCCGGGGGTTTCTATGGCTACACCTTC
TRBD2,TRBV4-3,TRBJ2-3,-,CASSQERTAGGRIVEDTQYF,TGCGCCAGCAGCCAAGAACGTACCGCGGGGGGACGAATCGTGGAAGATACGCAGTATTTT
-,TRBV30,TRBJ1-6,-,CAWSKGLTSPLHF,TGTGCCTGGAGTAAGGGTTTGACTTCACCCCTCCACTTT
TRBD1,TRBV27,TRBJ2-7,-,CASSLRDRTYEQYF,TGTGCCAGCAGTCTTCGGGACAGAACCTACGAGCAGTACTTC
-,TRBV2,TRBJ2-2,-,CASSGVQGGELFF,TGTGCCAGCAGCGGGGTACAAGGCGGGGAGCTGTTTTTT
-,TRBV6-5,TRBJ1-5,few,CASSRQKSNQPQHF,TGTGCCAGCAGCCGACAGAAAAGCAATCAGCCCCAGCATTTT
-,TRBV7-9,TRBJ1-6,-,CASSLDGLYNSPLHF,TGTGCCAGCAGCCTAGATGGACTGTATAATTCACCCCTCCACTTT
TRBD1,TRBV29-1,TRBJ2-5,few,CSVARGLQETQYF,TGCAGCGTGGCCAGGGGGCTGCAAGAGACCCAGTACTTC
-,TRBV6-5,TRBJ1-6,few,CASSYTQGGNSPLHF,TGTGCCAGCAGTTACACACAGGGAGGGAATTCACCCCTCCACTTT
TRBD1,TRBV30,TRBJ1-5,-,CAWSSTGPRNQPQHF,TGTGCCTGGAGTTCGACAGGGCCACGGAATCAGCCCCAGCATTTT
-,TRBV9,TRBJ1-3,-,CASSVGVTGNTIYF,TGTGCCAGCAGCGTAGGCGTGACTGGAAACACCATATATTTT
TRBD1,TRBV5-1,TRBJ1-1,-,CASSLGDRGLTEAFF,TGCGCCAGCAGCTTGGGGGACAGGGGACTCACTGAAGCTTTCTTT
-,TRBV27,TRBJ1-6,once,CATREYNSPLHF,TGTGCCACTCGGGAGTACAATTCACCCCTCCACTTT
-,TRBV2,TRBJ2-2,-,CASGRGTGELFF,TGTGCCAGCGGCAGGGGCACCGGGGAGCTGTTTTTT
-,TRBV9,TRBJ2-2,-,CASSGGTYTGELFF,TGTGCCAGCAGTGGGGGAACTTACACCGGGGAGCTGTTTTTT
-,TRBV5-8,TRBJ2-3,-,CASSYSLGPTDTQYF,TGTGCCAGCAGCTACTCTCTAGGGCCCACAGATACGCAGTATTTT
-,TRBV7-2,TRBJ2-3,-,CASSYSSVGDTQYF,TGTGCCAGCAGCTACTCCTCGGTCGGAGATACGCAGTATTTT
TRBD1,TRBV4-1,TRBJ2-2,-,CASSQVGSGGTGELFF,TGCGCCAGCAGCCAAGTGGGATCAGGGGGCACCGGGGAGCTGTTTTTT
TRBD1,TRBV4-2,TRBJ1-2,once,CASSLTGSDGYTF,TGTGCCAGCAGCTTGACAGGGTCGGATGGCTACACCTTC
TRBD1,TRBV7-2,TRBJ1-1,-,CASSSDRGTEAFF,TGTGCCAGCAGCTCGGACAGGGGCACTGAAGCTTTCTTT